This T cell receptor beta chain was identified in a study of blood T cell repertoires in COVID-19. Whole-study context: Sites across the United States, Italy and Spain contributed samples from acute and convalescent COVID-19. Sources were T cells, B-cell-depleted T cells, or PBMCs; the material itself was cDNA or gDNA.

V gave up 0 bases and J gave up 1 base, with 7 bases separating them. The CDR3 loop spans 15 amino acids. Germline V gene sequence: CDR1 SGHRS, CDR2 YFSETQ. Methods used by the authors: How many nucleated cells were present was estimated from reference gene primer amplification. Assay: immunoSEQ multiplex PCR; the TCRdb copy retains only in-frame clones and omits some. V, J and clone size were drawn from that table, and D and trimming were deduced from the DNA. The profile shows around 180,000 clones, 88% of them singletons. This clone was detected many times. The source material was peripheral blood. The chain recombines TRBV5-1 with TRBJ2-2; D gene unclear. The source of this sequence is a human donor in a cohort sampled during active COVID-19. Written as DNA, the CDR3 is TGCGCCAGCAGCTTGGCCATCCAGAACACCGGGGAGCTGTTTTTT. This sequence encodes CASSLAIQNTGELFF.